This T cell receptor (beta chain) came from a study of blood T cell repertoires in COVID-19. This CDR3 comprises 16 residues. V lost 7 bases to trimming and J lost 2 bases; unmatched junction nucleotides: 14. Germline CDR1 is SGHAT and CDR2 is FQNNGV. Measured with immunoSEQ multiplex PCR; TCRdb has only the in-frame clones, and not every one. The sample consists of 250,000 to 300,000 clones, 65% to 90% of them appearing once. The chain employs TRBV11-2 and TRBJ2-7; 7 bases fit TRBD1. The specimen sequenced was peripheral blood. This sequence was found in a man aged 50 to 59 with active or convalescent COVID-19. The CDR3 DNA is TGTGCCAGCACCGAAATCGGCCTCGGGACAGCCTACGAGCAGTACTTC. Amino acid sequence: CASTEIGLGTAYEQYF.